One sample yielded the 26 T cell receptor beta chains listed below, sequenced in a study of T cells in localized non-small cell lung cancer. Sequencing was performed with immunoSEQ multiplex PCR; in TCRdb, only in-frame clones are kept and a portion is missing. The sample holds tens of thousands of clones, around 73% seen once. This material consisted of peripheral blood, taken before any cancer treatment. All receptors derive from a male donor older than 55 with stage II squamous cell lung carcinoma.

The chain joins TRBV5-1 to TRBJ2-5; D call uncertain. Germline lookup yields CDR1 SGHRS and CDR2 YFSETQ. V lost 1 base, J lost 3 bases, and 10 bases lay in between. CDR3 length equals 14 residues. The CDR3 region has the DNA TGCGCCAGCAGCTTGCCACAAACAGAAGAGACCCAGTACTTC. Translating it yields CASSLPQTEETQYF. Full variable domain (remainder filled in from reference TRBV5-1 and TRBJ2-5): KAGVTQTPRYLIKTRGQQVTLSCSPISGHRSVSWYQQTPGQGLQFLFEYFSETQRNKGNFPGRFSGRQFSNSRSEMNVSTLELGDSALYLCASSLPQTEETQYFGPGTRLLVL.

This chain uses TRBV9 with TRBJ2-4; 9 bases line up with TRBD1. The CDR3 sequence is 14 residues long. Germline V CDR1 and CDR2: SGDLS, YYNGEE. After removal of 3 bases from V and 8 bases from J, the junction contained 6 bases not matched to a gene. In DNA, the CDR3 is TGTGCCAGCAGCGAGAGGGACAGGGCTGACATTCAGTACTTC. Protein: CASSERDRADIQYF.

This clone was counted a single time. V usage is TRBV6-5 and J usage is TRBJ1-2; D unclear. The CDR3 totals 13 residues. Germline V gene data show CDR1 as MNHEY and CDR2 as SVGAGI. V was trimmed by 5 bases and J by 3 bases, leaving 10 bases between them. As DNA, the CDR3 is TGTGCCAGCAGTGTTACGGAAGACTATGGCTACACCTTC. Encoded protein: CASSVTEDYGYTF.

J is TRBJ2-5 and V is TRBV9; a weak D match, TRBD1 (6 bases). With 3 bases removed from V and 0 bases from J, the gap between germline ends came to 15 bases. From germline, CDR1 is SGDLS and CDR2 YYNGEE. CDR3 length: 16 residues. CDR3 sequence (DNA): TGTGCCAGCAGCGCCGCCAGGGGCACCCACCAAGAGACCCAGTACTTC. This gives the protein CASSAARGTHQETQYF.

The rearrangement uses TRBV6-5 and TRBJ2-1; 7 positions match TRBD2. This CDR3 has 15 residues. The germline gives CDR1 MNHEY, CDR2 SVGAGI. Unmatched junction bases numbered 8, after V lost 8 bases and J lost 1 base. This CDR3 reads CASGSLADSYNEQFF. The CDR3 DNA follows: TGTGCCAGCGGCTCTCTAGCGGATTCCTACAATGAGCAGTTCTTC.

This clone was seen only once. The rearrangement joins TRBV6-1 to TRBJ2-7, with 7 bases matching TRBD2. The DNA end is a closer match to TRBJ2-4, so the J assignment may be wrong. This CDR3 spans 12 amino acids. Germline V gene lookup returns CDR1 MNHNS and CDR2 SASEGT. The CDR3 DNA reads TGTGCCAGCACCAAACGGGGGGACATTCAGTACTTC. The encoded protein is CASTKRGDIQYF.

This chain links TRBV27 with TRBJ1-4, with 8 bases that match TRBD1. The CDR3 is made up of 14 amino acids. J was trimmed by 7 bases and V by 2 bases; bases with no gene match: 3. Germline V gives CDR1 MNHEY, CDR2 SMNVEV (reference sequence). This CDR3 is CASSLMDRAEKLFF. DNA of the CDR3: TGTGCCAGCAGTTTAATGGACAGGGCTGAAAAACTGTTTTTT.

V and J are TRBV9 and TRBJ2-7; perhaps TRBD2 as D (7 bases). The germline gives CDR1 SGDLS, CDR2 YYNGEE. Trimming shortened V by 3 bases and J by 0 bases, and 13 bases separated the two germline ends. The CDR3 has 15 residues. CDR3 protein: CASSERDTSSYEQYF. The CDR3 DNA follows: TGTGCCAGCAGCGAGCGGGACACCAGCTCCTACGAGCAGTACTTC.

This chain joins TRBV11-2 and TRBJ1-1; 7 bases align to TRBD1. The CDR3 covers 14 residues. The junction had 0 bases not matched to a gene; V was cut back by 1 base and J by 1 base. Per the germline V gene, CDR1 is SGHAT and CDR2 is FQNNGV. The CDR3 loop reads CASSLGDRNTEAFF. CDR3 nucleotide sequence: TGTGCCAGCAGCTTAGGGGACAGGAACACTGAAGCTTTCTTT.

CDR3 region: CASSLGRSGNTIYF. The CDR3, as DNA: TGTGCCAGCAGCTTAGGTCGCTCTGGAAACACCATATATTTT. The V call is TRBV7-2, the J call TRBJ1-3; D gene unclear. Deletions cut 1 base from V and 0 bases from J, with 4 bases between. The CDR3 covers 14 residues. CDR1 and CDR2 from the germline V gene are SGHTA and FQGNSA.

The V gene is TRBV29-1, the J gene TRBJ1-2, with TRBD1 identical over 9 bases. Trimming removed 3 bases from V and 5 bases from J; junction bases left unmatched: 7. The V gene's germline CDR1 is SQVTM and CDR2 ANQGSEA. The CDR3 extends over 14 amino acids. The CDR3 region has the DNA TGCAGCGTTGATAAGGGACAGGGCGAATATGGCTACACCTTC. Its translation: CSVDKGQGEYGYTF.

This clone showed up just once. The V call is TRBV12-5, the J call TRBJ2-6; no clear D. Germline V gene sequence: CDR1 LGHNT, CDR2 FRNRAP. This CDR3 is 14 amino acids long. Trimming removed 7 bases at V and 2 bases at J, with 9 bases between. CDR3 sequence reads: CASVPSPGANVLTF. CDR3 nucleotide sequence: TGTGCTAGTGTTCCCTCCCCTGGGGCCAACGTCCTGACTTTC.

The chain uses TRBV27 and TRBJ1-2, with 9 bases that match TRBD1. Germline V gene data show CDR1 as MNHEY and CDR2 as SMNVEV (reference sequence). V lost 6 bases to trimming and J lost 4 bases; unmatched junction nucleotides: 9. The length of the CDR3 is 15 residues. CDR3 sequence (DNA): TGTGCCAGCAGGACAGGGGGATCCATCCCCTATGGCTACACCTTC. Translating it yields CASRTGGSIPYGYTF.

CDR3 in amino acids: CASSIVWDIYNEQFF. In nucleotides, the CDR3 is TGTGCCAGTAGTATAGTTTGGGACATCTACAATGAGCAGTTCTTC. This chain connects TRBV19 to TRBJ2-1; D might be TRBD1 (6 bases). The ends were cut back, 1 base at V and 3 bases at J, with 10 bases in the middle. Germline V gives CDR1 LNHDA, CDR2 SQIVND (reference sequence). The CDR3 spans 15 residues.

The genes are TRBV10-3 and TRBJ2-6, with D perhaps TRBD2 (5 bases). The germline CDR1 and CDR2 sequences are ENHRY and SYGVKD. The CDR3 spans 16 residues. V dropped 6 bases and J dropped 1 base, with 13 bases sitting between them. In DNA form, the CDR3 reads TGTGCCATCAGCCCTCCTCGGGGATCTGGGGCCAACGTCCTGACTTTC. Amino acid sequence: CAISPPRGSGANVLTF.

The chain combines TRBV7-6 with TRBJ2-3; 7 bases match TRBD2. Trimming cost V 5 bases and J 3 bases; bases outside gene matches: 2. This CDR3 contains 13 residues. Germline values: CDR1 SGHVS, CDR2 FNYEAQ. The CDR3 bases are TGTGCCAGCAGCCTGGGACTAACAGATACGCAGTATTTT. Encoded protein: CASSLGLTDTQYF.

The genes are TRBV5-4 and TRBJ2-5; TRBD2 is a possible D gene (5 bases). The CDR3 covers 14 residues. V was clipped by 7 bases and J by 4 bases, with 17 bases between them. Germline V gives CDR1 SGHNT, CDR2 YYREEE (reference sequence). In nucleotides, the CDR3 is TGTGCCAGCTTGGCGGAGGTCGGAGGAGAGACCCAGTACTTC. This sequence encodes CASLAEVGGETQYF.

The V and J genes are TRBV6-1 and TRBJ2-6; a possible D gene is TRBD1 (5 bases). The CDR3 is made up of 19 amino acids. The germline V gene encodes CDR1 MNHNS and CDR2 SASEGT. V shed 2 bases and J shed 0 bases, with 17 bases lying between them. For the CDR3, the DNA is TGTGCCAGCAGTGAATGGTCGGGCAGGGCTTCCTCTGGGGCCAACGTCCTGACTTTC. Its translation is CASSEWSGRASSGANVLTF.

The rearrangement uses TRBV30 and TRBJ2-3; 8 bases match TRBD2. Trimming removed 7 bases from V and 0 bases from J; junction bases left unmatched: 9. This CDR3 is built from 15 residues. CDR1 is GTSNPN, CDR2 SVGIG, per germline (reference sequence). The CDR3 sequence is CASGRRGASTDTQYF. CDR3 in DNA: TGTGCCTCTGGGCGGCGGGGGGCTAGCACAGATACGCAGTATTTT.

This clone was observed a single time. CDR3 protein: CASSTSGPYEQYF. CDR3 coding DNA: TGTGCCAGTAGTACTAGCGGGCCCTACGAGCAGTACTTC. This rearrangement joins TRBV19 to TRBJ2-7; the match to TRBD2 covers 8 bases. The V and J ends lost 4 bases and 2 bases, in that order; junction bases with no gene match: 1. The CDR3 extends over 13 amino acids. Germline CDR1 reads LNHDA; CDR2 reads SQIVND (reference sequence).

In this sample, this clone turned up a few times. The chain employs TRBV11-2 and TRBJ2-1; weak D call: TRBD2 (6 bases). The CDR3 has 19 amino acids. Per the germline V gene, CDR1 is SGHAT and CDR2 is FQNNGV. V lost 4 bases and J 5 bases, leaving 27 bases between the germline ends. CDR3 sequence: CASSSKWGSGTSSDNEQFF. CDR3 in DNA: TGTGCCAGCAGCTCTAAGTGGGGTTCCGGAACTAGCTCTGACAATGAGCAGTTCTTC.

The chain is built from TRBV6-5 and TRBJ1-1; D not certain. The germline V gene encodes CDR1 MNHEY and CDR2 SVGAGI. Trimming took 2 bases from V and 1 from J, leaving 14 bases between them. The length of the CDR3 is 16 residues. The CDR3 sequence is CASSYPPGRSNTEAFF. Written as DNA, the CDR3 is TGTGCCAGCAGTTACCCTCCTGGTCGGTCGAACACTGAAGCTTTCTTT.

The chain carries TRBV9 and TRBJ1-3; the D is unclear. The CDR3 sequence is 15 residues long. V was cut by 0 bases and J by 2 bases, with 9 bases left in between. Germline V lookup: CDR1 SGDLS, CDR2 YYNGEE. The CDR3 DNA reads TGTGCCAGCAGCGTAGTAGGGAGGGCTGGAAACACCATATATTTT. This gives the protein CASSVVGRAGNTIYF.

This rearrangement joins TRBV18 to TRBJ2-2; 10 positions agree with TRBD1. Per germline, CDR1 KGHSH and CDR2 LQKENI. Trimming at V came to 3 bases and at J to 8 bases, leaving 3 bases not matched to a gene. The CDR3 totals 14 residues. The chain's CDR3 is CASSPDRGIGELFF. The CDR3 DNA reads as TGTGCCAGCTCACCGGACAGGGGGATTGGGGAGCTGTTTTTT.

The chain links TRBV30 to TRBJ2-1; possibly TRBD1 for D (5 bases). Germline CDR1 GTSNPN, CDR2 SVGIG (reference sequence). The length of the CDR3 is 12 residues. V was shortened by 3 bases and J by 4 bases, with 7 bases between the two germline ends. The CDR3 DNA follows: TGTGCCTGGAGGACAGATTACAATGAGCAGTTCTTC. It specifies CAWRTDYNEQFF.

This rearrangement joins TRBV27 to TRBJ1-5; D is uncertain. This CDR3 comprises 13 residues. Trimming removed 4 bases from V and 1 base from J, with 5 bases in between. Germline CDR1 is MNHEY and CDR2 is SMNVEV (reference sequence). The CDR3 coding sequence is TGTGCCAGCAGTTCGCGCAGCAATCAGCCCCAGCATTTT. It encodes CASSSRSNQPQHF.